What follows is one T cell receptor beta chain and its context. Its antigen remains unknown. Profiling relied on immunoSEQ multiplex PCR, and the TCRdb table lists in-frame clones only, not all of them. The profile shows roughly 91,000 clones, about 90% of them singletons. The data are from a study of OX40 agonist ivuxolimab in advanced cancers. Study context: An agonistic anti-OX40 (CD134) antibody, ivuxolimab, was used to treat the patients. Study-wide points: Relative to CD4+ cells, CD8+ T cells on average had more expanded clones. No antigen was identified for the clonally expanded peripheral T cells. Within 6 weeks, CD4+ and CD8+ blood T cells expanded clonally at 0.1 to 3.0 mg/kg.

The V and J ends lost 5 bases and 0 bases, in that order; junction bases with no gene match: 4. This CDR3 comprises 16 residues. Germline CDR1 SGHTA, CDR2 FQGNSA. This chain connects TRBV7-2 to TRBJ2-1, with 10 bases identical to TRBD2. The sequenced sample was CD4+ or CD8+ T cells sorted from blood, obtained in a trial of the OX40 agonist ivuxolimab. The clonotype originates from an adult with an advanced solid tumor such as melanoma, head and neck, liver or kidney cancer. The CDR3 loop is CASSQSSGGSYNEQFF. The CDR3 DNA reads TGTGCCAGCAGCCAATCTAGCGGGGGCTCCTACAATGAGCAGTTCTTC.